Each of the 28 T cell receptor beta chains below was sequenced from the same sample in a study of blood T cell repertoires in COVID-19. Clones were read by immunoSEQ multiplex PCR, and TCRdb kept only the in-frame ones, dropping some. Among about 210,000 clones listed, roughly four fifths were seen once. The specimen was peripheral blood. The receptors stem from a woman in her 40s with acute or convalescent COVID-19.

The CDR3 DNA reads as TGTGCCAGCAGGGCGGCTAGCGGGCGTGCCTACGAGCAGTACTTC. This gives the protein CASRAASGRAYEQYF. This chain uses TRBV6-6 with TRBJ2-7; 8 bases map to TRBD2. CDR3 length equals 15 residues. Per germline, CDR1 MNHNY and CDR2 SVGAGI (reference sequence). The V and J ends lost 6 bases and 2 bases, in that order; junction bases with no gene match: 9.

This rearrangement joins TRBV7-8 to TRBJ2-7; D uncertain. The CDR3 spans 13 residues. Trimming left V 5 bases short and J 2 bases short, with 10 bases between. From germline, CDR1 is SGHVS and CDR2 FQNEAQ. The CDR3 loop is CASSQGTAYEQYF. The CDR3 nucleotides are TGTGCCAGCAGCCAAGGCACAGCCTACGAGCAGTACTTC. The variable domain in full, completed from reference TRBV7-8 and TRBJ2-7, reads GAGVSQSPRYKVAKRGQDVALRCDPISGHVSLFWYQQALGQGPEFLTYFQNEAQLDKSGLPSDRFFAERPEGSVSTLKIQRTQQEDSAVYLCASSQGTAYEQYFGPGTRLTVT.

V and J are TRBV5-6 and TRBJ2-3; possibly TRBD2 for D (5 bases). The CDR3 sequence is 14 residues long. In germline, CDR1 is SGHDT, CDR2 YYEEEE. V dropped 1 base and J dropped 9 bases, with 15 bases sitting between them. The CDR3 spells CASSLLLGRRTQYF. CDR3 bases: TGTGCCAGCAGCTTGTTGTTAGGGAGAAGGACGCAGTATTTT.

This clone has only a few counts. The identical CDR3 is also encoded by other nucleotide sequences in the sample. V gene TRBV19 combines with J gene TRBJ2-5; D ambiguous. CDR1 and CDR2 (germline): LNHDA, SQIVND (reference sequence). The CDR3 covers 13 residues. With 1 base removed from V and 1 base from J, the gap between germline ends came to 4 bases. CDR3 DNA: TGTGCCAGTAGTATAGGGCCCCAAGAGACCCAGTACTTC. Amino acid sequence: CASSIGPQETQYF.

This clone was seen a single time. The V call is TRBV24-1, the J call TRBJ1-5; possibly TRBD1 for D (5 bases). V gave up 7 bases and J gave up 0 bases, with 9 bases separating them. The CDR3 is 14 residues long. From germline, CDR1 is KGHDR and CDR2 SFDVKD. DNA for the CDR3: TGTGCCACCAGCAGGGTGGATAGCAATCAGCCCCAGCATTTT. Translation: CATSRVDSNQPQHF.

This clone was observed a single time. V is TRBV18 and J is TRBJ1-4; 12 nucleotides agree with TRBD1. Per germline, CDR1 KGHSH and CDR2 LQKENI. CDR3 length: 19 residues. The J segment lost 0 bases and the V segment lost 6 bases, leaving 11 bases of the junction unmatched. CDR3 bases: TGTGCCAGCTCCCCGACCGGGACAGGGGGCTTCACAACTAATGAAAAACTGTTTTTT. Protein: CASSPTGTGGFTTNEKLFF. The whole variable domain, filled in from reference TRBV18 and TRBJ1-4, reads NAGVMQNPRHLVRRRGQEARLRCSPMKGHSHVYWYRQLPEEGLKFMVYLQKENIIDESGMPKERFSAEFPKEGPSILRIQQVVRGDSAAYFCASSPTGTGGFTTNEKLFFGSGTQLSVL.

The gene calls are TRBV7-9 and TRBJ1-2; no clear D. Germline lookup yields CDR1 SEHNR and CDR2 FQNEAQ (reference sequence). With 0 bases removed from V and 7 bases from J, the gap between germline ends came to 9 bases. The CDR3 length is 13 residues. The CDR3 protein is CASSLATEGGYTF. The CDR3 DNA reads TGTGCCAGCAGCTTAGCTACGGAGGGTGGCTACACCTTC.

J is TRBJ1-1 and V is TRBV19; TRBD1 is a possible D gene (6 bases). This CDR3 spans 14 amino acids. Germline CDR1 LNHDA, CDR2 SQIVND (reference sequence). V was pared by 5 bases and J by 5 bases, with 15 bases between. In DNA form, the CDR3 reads TGTGCCAGTAGTGGTCGCGGGAGGGGGACTGAAGCTTTCTTT. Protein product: CASSGRGRGTEAFF.

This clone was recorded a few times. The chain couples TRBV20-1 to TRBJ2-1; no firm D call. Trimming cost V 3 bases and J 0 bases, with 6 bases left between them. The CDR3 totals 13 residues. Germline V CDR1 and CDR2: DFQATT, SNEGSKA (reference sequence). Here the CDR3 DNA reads TGCAGTGCTAGTAAGAGCTCCTACAATGAGCAGTTCTTC. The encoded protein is CSASKSSYNEQFF.

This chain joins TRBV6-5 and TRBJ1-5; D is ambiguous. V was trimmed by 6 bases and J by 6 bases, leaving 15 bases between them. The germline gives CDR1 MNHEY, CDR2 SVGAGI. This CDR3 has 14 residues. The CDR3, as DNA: TGTGCCAGCAGCGCGGGTCCGGGGATTCAGCCCCAGCATTTT. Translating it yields CASSAGPGIQPQHF.

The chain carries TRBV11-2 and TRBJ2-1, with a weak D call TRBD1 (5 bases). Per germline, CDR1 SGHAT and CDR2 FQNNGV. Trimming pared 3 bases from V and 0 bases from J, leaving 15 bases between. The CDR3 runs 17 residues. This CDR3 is CASSFPSRQISYNEQFF. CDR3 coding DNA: TGTGCCAGCAGCTTCCCCTCCCGACAGATCTCCTACAATGAGCAGTTCTTC.

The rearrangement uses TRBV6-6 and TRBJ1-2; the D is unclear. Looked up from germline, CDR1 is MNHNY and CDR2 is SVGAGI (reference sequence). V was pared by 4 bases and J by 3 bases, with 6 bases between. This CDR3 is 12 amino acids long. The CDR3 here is CASSSGDYGYTF. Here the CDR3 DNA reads TGTGCCAGCAGTTCCGGGGACTATGGCTACACCTTC.

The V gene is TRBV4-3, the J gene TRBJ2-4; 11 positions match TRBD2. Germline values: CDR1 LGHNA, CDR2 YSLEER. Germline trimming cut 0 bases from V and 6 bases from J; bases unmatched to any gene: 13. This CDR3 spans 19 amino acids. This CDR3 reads CASSQEEVAGGGKGNIQYF. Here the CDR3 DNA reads TGCGCCAGCAGCCAAGAGGAGGTAGCGGGAGGGGGGAAGGGAAACATTCAGTACTTC.

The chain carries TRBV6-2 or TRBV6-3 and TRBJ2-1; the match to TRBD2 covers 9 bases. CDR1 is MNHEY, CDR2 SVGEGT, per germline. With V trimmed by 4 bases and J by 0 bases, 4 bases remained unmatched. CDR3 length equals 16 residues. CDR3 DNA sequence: TGTGCCAGCAGTTGGCTAGCGGGGAGCTCCTACAATGAGCAGTTCTTC. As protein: CASSWLAGSSYNEQFF.

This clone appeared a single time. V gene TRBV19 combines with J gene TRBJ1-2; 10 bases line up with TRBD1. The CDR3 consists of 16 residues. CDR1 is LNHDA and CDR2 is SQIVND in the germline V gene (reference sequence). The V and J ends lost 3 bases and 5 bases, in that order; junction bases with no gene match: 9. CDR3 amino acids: CASSMFGGTGAYGYTF. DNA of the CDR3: TGTGCCAGTAGTATGTTTGGCGGGACAGGGGCGTATGGCTACACCTTC. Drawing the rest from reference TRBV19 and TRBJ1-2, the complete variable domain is DGGITQSPKYLFRKEGQNVTLSCEQNLNHDAMYWYRQDPGQGLRLIYYSQIVNDFQKGDIAEGYSVSREKKESFPLTVTSAQKNPTAFYLCASSMFGGTGAYGYTFGSGTRLTVV.

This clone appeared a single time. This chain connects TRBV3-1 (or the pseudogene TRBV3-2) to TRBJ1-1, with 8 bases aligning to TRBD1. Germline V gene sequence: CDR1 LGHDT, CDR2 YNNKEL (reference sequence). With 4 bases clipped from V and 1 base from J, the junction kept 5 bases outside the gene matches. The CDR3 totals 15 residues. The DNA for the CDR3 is TGTGCCAGCAGCCCCGGGACAGGCGAGAACACTGAAGCTTTCTTT. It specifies CASSPGTGENTEAFF.

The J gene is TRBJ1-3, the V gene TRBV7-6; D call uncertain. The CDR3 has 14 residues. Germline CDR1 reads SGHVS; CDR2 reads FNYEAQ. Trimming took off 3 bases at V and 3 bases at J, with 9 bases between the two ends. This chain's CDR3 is CASSFPGDGNTIYF. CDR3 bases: TGTGCCAGCAGCTTTCCCGGTGATGGAAACACCATATATTTT.

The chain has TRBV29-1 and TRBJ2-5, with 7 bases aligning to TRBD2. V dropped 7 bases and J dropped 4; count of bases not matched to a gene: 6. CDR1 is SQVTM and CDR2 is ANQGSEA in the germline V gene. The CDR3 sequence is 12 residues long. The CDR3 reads CSAGGEGETQYF. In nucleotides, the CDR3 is TGCAGCGCGGGGGGAGAAGGAGAGACCCAGTACTTC.

CDR3 bases: TGTGCCAGCAGCCAAGATCGGGTTACGCAGTATTTT. This translates into CASSQDRVTQYF. This chain uses TRBV4-2 with TRBJ2-3, with no clear D. The CDR3 consists of 12 residues. The V end lost 0 bases, the J end lost 8 bases, and 6 bases lay between the germline ends. From germline, CDR1 is LGHNA and CDR2 YNFKEQ.

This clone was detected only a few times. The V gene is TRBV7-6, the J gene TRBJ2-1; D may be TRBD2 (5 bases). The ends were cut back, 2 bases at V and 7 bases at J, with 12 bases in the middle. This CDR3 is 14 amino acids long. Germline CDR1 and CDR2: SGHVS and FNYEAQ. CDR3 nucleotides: TGTGCCAGCAGCTTAACCGCTAGAGGGAATGAGCAGTTCTTC. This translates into CASSLTARGNEQFF.

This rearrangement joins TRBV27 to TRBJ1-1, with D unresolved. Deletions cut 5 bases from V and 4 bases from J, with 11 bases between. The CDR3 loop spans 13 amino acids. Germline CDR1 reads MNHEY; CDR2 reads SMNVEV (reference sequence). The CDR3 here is CASSLVLFTEAFF. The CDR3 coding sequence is TGTGCCAGCAGTCTTGTCCTTTTCACTGAAGCTTTCTTT.

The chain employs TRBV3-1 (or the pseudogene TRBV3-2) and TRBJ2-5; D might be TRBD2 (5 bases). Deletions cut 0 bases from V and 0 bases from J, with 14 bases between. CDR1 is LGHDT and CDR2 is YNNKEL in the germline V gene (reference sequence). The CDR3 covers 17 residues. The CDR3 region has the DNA TGTGCCAGCAGCCAAGATGGCGAGCGGAGGTACCAAGAGACCCAGTACTTC. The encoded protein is CASSQDGERRYQETQYF.

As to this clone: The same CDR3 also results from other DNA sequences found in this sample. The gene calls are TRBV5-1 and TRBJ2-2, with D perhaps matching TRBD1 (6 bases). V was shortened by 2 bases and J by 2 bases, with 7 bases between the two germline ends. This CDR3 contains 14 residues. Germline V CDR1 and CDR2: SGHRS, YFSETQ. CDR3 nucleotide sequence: TGCGCCAGCAGCTTAGGGGGTAACACCGGGGAGCTGTTTTTT. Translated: CASSLGGNTGELFF.

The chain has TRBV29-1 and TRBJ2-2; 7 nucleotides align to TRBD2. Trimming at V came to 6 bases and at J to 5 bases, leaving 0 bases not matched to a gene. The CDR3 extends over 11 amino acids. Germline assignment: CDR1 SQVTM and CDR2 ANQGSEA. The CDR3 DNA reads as TGCAGCGTACTAGCGACCGGGGAGCTGTTTTTT. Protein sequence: CSVLATGELFF.

Here the CDR3 DNA reads TGTGCCAGCTCACCGGGCCCCCAAAGGGGGCAGTACTTC. As protein: CASSPGPQRGQYF. The chain carries TRBV18 and TRBJ2-7; D perhaps matches TRBD1 (5 bases). Between the trimmed V and J ends, which lost 3 bases and 9 bases, there was a span of 15 bases. The CDR3 covers 13 residues. CDR1 is KGHSH, CDR2 LQKENI, per germline.

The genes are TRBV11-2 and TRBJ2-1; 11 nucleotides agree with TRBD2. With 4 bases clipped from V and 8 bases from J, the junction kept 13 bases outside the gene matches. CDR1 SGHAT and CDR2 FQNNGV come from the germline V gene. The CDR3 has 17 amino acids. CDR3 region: CASSSNQLAGAFHEQFF. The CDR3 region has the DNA TGTGCCAGCAGCTCGAACCAACTAGCGGGGGCGTTTCATGAGCAGTTCTTC.

The CDR3 loop is CASSPLRGRPYEQYF. For the CDR3, the DNA is TGTGCCAGCAGCCCCCTCAGGGGGCGCCCCTACGAGCAGTACTTC. The chain is built from TRBV7-2 and TRBJ2-7; TRBD1 aligns across 8 bases. J gave up 2 bases and V 5 bases, and 8 bases lay outside the gene matches. The CDR3 has 15 residues. Germline V gives CDR1 SGHTA, CDR2 FQGNSA.

The CDR3 DNA sequence: TGTGCCAGTAGTTCCTCGGGACAAAGAGGGAATATTAACACTGAAGCTTTCTTT. Translation: CASSSSGQRGNINTEAFF. This rearrangement joins TRBV19 to TRBJ1-1, with D tentatively TRBD1 (6 bases). V shed 5 bases and J shed 2 bases, with 24 bases lying between them. Germline V gives CDR1 LNHDA, CDR2 SQIVND (reference sequence). There are 18 residues in the CDR3.